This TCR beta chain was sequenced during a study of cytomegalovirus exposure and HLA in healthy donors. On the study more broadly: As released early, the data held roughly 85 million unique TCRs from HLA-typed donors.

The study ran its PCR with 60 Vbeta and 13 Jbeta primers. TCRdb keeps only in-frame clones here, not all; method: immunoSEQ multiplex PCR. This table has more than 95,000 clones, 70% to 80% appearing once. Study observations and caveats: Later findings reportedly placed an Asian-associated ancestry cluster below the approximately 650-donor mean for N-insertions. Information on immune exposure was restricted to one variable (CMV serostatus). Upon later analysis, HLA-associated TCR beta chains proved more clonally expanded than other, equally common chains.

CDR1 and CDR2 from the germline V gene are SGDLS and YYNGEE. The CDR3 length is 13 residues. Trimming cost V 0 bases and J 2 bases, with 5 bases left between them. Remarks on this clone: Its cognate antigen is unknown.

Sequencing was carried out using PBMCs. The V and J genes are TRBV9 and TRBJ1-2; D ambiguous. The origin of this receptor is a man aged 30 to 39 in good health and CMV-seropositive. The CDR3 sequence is CASSVARNYGYTF. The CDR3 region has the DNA TGTGCCAGCAGCGTAGCACGGAACTATGGCTACACCTTC.